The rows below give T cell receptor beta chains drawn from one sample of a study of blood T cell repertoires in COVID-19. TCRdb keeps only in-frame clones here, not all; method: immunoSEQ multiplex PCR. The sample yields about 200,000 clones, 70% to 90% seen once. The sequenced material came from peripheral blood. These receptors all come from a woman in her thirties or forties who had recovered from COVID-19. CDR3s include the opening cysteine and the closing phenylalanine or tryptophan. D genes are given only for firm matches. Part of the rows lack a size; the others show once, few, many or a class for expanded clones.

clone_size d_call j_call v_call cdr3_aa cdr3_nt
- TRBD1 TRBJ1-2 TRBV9 CASSVAQGAAVSGYTF TGTGCCAGCAGCGTAGCCCAGGGGGCGGCAGTGAGTGGCTACACCTTC
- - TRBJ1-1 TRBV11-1 CASSLTAGNTEAFF TGTGCCAGCAGCTTAACTGCCGGGAACACTGAAGCTTTCTTT
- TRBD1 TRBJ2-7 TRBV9 CASSVGQGTYEQYF TGTGCCAGCAGCGTCGGACAGGGGACCTACGAGCAGTACTTC
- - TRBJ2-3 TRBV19 CASSSHSRGTDTQYF TGTGCCAGTAGTTCCCACTCCCGGGGCACAGATACGCAGTATTTT
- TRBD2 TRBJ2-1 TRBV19 CASSIDPRLAGGHSYNEQFF TGTGCCAGTAGTATAGATCCGCGACTAGCGGGAGGACATTCCTACAATGAGCAGTTCTTC
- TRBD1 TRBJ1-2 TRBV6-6 CASSRRTGGDSNYGYTF TGTGCCAGCAGTCGACGGACAGGGGGCGATTCTAACTATGGCTACACCTTC
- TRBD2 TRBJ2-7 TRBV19 CASSRTSGSSYEQYF TGTGCCAGTAGTAGGACTAGCGGGAGCTCCTACGAGCAGTACTTC
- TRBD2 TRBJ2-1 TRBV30 CAWSGRGAGVYNEQFF TGTGCCTGGAGTGGGAGGGGAGCGGGAGTTTACAATGAGCAGTTCTTC
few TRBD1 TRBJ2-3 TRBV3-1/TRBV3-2 CASSPGQGEGTQYF TGTGCCAGCAGCCCTGGACAGGGTGAGGGTACGCAGTATTTT
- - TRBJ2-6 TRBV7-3 CASSLTSSGANVLTF TGTGCCAGCAGCTTAACGAGCTCTGGGGCCAACGTCCTGACTTTC
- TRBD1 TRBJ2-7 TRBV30 CAWARTGSSYEQYF TGTGCCTGGGCCAGGACAGGGAGCTCCTACGAGCAGTACTTC
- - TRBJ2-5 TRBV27 CASSLRGLETQYF TGTGCCAGCAGTTTAAGGGGTTTGGAGACCCAGTACTTC
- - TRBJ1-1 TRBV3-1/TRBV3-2 CASSQDGGLEAFF TGTGCCAGCAGCCAAGACGGGGGGTTAGAAGCTTTCTTT
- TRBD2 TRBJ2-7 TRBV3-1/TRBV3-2 CASSQDFLRLAGGEQYF TGTGCCAGCAGCCAAGATTTTCTCCGACTAGCGGGTGGCGAGCAGTACTTC
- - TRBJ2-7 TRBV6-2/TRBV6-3 CASSYFGGQEQYF TGTGCCAGCAGTTACTTCGGAGGGCAAGAGCAGTACTTC
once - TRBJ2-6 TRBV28 CASSYRLRLTSGANVLTF TGTGCCAGCAGTTACCGACTGCGGCTTACATCTGGGGCCAACGTCCTGACTTTC
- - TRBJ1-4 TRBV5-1 CASSPGLSGGEKLFF TGCGCCAGCAGCCCGGGGCTTTCCGGGGGTGAAAAACTGTTTTTT
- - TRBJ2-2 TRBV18 CASSPPSMANTGELFF TGTGCCAGCTCACCACCGTCGATGGCAAACACCGGGGAGCTGTTTTTT
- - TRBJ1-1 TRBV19 CASSNPAQAANTEAFF TGTGCCAGTAGTAACCCCGCCCAGGCAGCAAACACTGAAGCTTTCTTT
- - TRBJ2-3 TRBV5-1 CASSLRGGTSTDTQYF TGCGCCAGCAGCTTGAGAGGCGGGACGAGCACAGATACGCAGTATTTT
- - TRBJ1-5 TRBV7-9 CASSMTASNQPQHF TGTGCCAGCAGCATGACAGCTAGCAATCAGCCCCAGCATTTT
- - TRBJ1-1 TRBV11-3 CASSQGGVRGTEAFF TGTGCCAGCAGCCAGGGAGGGGTGCGGGGCACTGAAGCTTTCTTT
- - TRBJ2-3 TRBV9 CASSASTGDGDTQYF TGTGCCAGCAGCGCTTCCACGGGAGATGGAGATACGCAGTATTTT
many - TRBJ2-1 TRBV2 CASSEVRVF TGTGCCAGCAGTGAGGTCCGGGTCTTC
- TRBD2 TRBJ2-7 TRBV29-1 CSVWSSGSYEQYF TGCAGCGTTTGGTCTAGCGGGAGCTACGAGCAGTACTTC
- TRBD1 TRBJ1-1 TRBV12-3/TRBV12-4 CASSPGGWTEAFF TGTGCCAGCAGTCCAGGGGGCTGGACTGAAGCTTTCTTT
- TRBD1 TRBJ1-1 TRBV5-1 CASSLGTGGGGTEAFF TGCGCCAGCAGCTTGGGGACAGGGGGCGGTGGGACTGAAGCTTTCTTT
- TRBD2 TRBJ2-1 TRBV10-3 CAISEQPWTSGRAGEQFF TGTGCCATCAGCGAACAGCCCTGGACTAGCGGGAGGGCCGGTGAGCAGTTCTTC
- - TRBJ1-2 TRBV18 CASSPGYSGNYGYTF TGTGCCAGCTCACCCGGCTACAGCGGGAACTATGGCTACACCTTC
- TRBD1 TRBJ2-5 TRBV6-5 CASSWGQGETQYF TGTGCCAGCAGTTGGGGACAGGGGGAGACCCAGTACTTC
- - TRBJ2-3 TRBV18 CASSPPPGFVRDTQYF TGTGCCAGCTCACCACCGCCAGGGTTTGTGAGGGATACGCAGTATTTT
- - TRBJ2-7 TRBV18 CASSYLDSYEQYF TGTGCCAGCTCATATCTAGACTCCTACGAGCAGTACTTC
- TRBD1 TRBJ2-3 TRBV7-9 CASTGTGSTDTQYF TGTGCCAGCACCGGGACAGGGAGCACAGATACGCAGTATTTT
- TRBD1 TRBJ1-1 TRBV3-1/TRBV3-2 CASSQGGQGGSRAFF TGTGCCAGCAGCCAAGGAGGACAGGGGGGATCGCGCGCTTTCTTT
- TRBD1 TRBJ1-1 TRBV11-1 CASSPDRARPEAFF TGTGCCAGCAGCCCAGACAGGGCGCGCCCTGAAGCTTTCTTT
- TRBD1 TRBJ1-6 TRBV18 CASSSRQGNSPLHF TGTGCCAGCTCATCCCGACAGGGAAATTCACCCCTCCACTTT
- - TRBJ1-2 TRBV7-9 CASSLGQIGYTF TGTGCCAGCAGCTTAGGGCAGATTGGCTACACCTTC
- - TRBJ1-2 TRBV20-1 CSASPRGNYGYTF TGCAGTGCTAGTCCTCGGGGGAACTATGGCTACACCTTC
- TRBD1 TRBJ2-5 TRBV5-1 CASSLGRGKLETQYF TGCGCCAGCAGCTTGGGCAGGGGGAAGTTGGAGACCCAGTACTTC
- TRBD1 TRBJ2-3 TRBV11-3 CASSLGAGGPRDTQYF TGTGCCAGCAGCTTAGGGGCAGGGGGTCCTCGGGATACGCAGTATTTT
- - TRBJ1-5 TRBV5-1 CASSLEGASNQPQHF TGCGCCAGCAGCTTGGAAGGGGCTAGCAATCAGCCCCAGCATTTT
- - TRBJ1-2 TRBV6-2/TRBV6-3 CASSYSIGVEARGGYTF TGTGCCAGCAGTTACTCGATTGGCGTCGAGGCCCGGGGTGGCTACACCTTC
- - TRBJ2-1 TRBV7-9 CASSLSGFAYNEQFF TGTGCCAGCAGCTTATCAGGGTTCGCCTACAATGAGCAGTTCTTC
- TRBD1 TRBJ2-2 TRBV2 CASLQGSDTGELFF TGTGCCAGCCTACAGGGGTCCGACACCGGGGAGCTGTTTTTT
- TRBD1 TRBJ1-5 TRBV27 CASSLGGGSQPQHF TGTGCCAGCAGTTTAGGAGGGGGCAGCCAGCCCCAGCATTTT
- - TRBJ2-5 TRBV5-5 CASSTMKGVQETQYF TGTGCCAGCAGCACCATGAAGGGGGTACAAGAGACCCAGTACTTC
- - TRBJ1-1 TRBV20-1 CSARASTEAFF TGCAGTGCTAGAGCATCCACTGAAGCTTTCTTT
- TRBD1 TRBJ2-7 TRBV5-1 CASSLERTGSNEQYF TGCGCCAGCAGCTTGGAAAGGACAGGGAGTAACGAGCAGTACTTC
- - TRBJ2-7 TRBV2 CASSDQTYEQYF TGTGCCAGCAGTGATCAGACCTACGAGCAGTACTTC
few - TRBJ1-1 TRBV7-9 CASRRTEMNTEAFF TGTGCCAGCAGGCGTACAGAGATGAACACTGAAGCTTTCTTT
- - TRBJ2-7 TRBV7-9 CASSYSGPSYEQYF TGTGCCAGCAGTTACAGCGGGCCCTCCTACGAGCAGTACTTC
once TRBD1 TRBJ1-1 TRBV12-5 CASGTQGAVTEAFF TGTGCTAGTGGAACACAGGGGGCGGTCACTGAAGCTTTCTTT
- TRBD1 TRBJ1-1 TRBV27 CASSAGTGLNTEAFF TGTGCCAGCAGTGCTGGGACAGGGCTGAACACTGAAGCTTTCTTT
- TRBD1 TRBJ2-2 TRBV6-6 CASSPGQGNTGELFF TGTGCCAGCAGCCCGGGACAGGGTAACACCGGGGAGCTGTTTTTT
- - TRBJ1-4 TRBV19 CASSIATGMHEKLFF TGTGCCAGTAGTATTGCCACAGGGATGCATGAAAAACTGTTTTTT
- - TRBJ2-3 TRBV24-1 CATSDSGHPADTQYF TGTGCCACCAGTGATTCGGGACACCCCGCAGATACGCAGTATTTT
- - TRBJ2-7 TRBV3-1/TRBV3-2 CASSHAGEQYF TGTGCCAGCAGCCACGCAGGCGAGCAGTACTTC
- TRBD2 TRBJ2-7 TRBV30 CAWSPSGTARAYEQYF TGTGCCTGGAGCCCTAGCGGGACGGCTCGCGCCTACGAGCAGTACTTC
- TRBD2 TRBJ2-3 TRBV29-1 CSVETAGGRDTQYF TGCAGCGTTGAGACGGCGGGAGGAAGAGATACGCAGTATTTT